A single sample is the source of the 3 T cell receptor beta chains below, sequenced in a study of TIL therapy for anti-PD-1-resistant metastatic lung cancer. Noted time point: pre-treatment sample, taken before nivolumab and TIL therapy. Sequencing used immunoSEQ v3. The method was immunoSEQ multiplex PCR; TCRdb's version includes in-frame clones alone and lacks a portion of them. The data hold 54,000 or so clones, with over 75% observed a single time. The material was blood, obtained at baseline. These receptors all stem from a person aged 25 to 80 with non-small cell lung cancer.

V gene TRBV7-3 combines with J gene TRBJ2-2; TRBD2 aligns across 8 bases. The CDR3 extends over 14 amino acids. Germline CDR1 and CDR2: SGHTA and FQGTGA. Losses at the gene ends were 4 bases for V and 7 bases for J; bases not matched to a gene: 5. In DNA form, the CDR3 reads TGTGCCAGCAGCTACGGACTAGCCTACGGGGAGCTGTTTTTT. Translated, it gives CASSYGLAYGELFF.

J is TRBJ2-7 and V is TRBV2; 8 nucleotides match TRBD1. From germline, CDR1 is SNHLY and CDR2 FYNNEI. J was trimmed by 3 bases and V by 6 bases; bases with no gene match: 7. CDR3 size: 14 residues. CDR3 sequence: CASSQTGVIYEQYF. CDR3 sequence (DNA): TGTGCCAGCAGCCAGACAGGGGTTATCTACGAGCAGTACTTC.

V usage is TRBV12-5 and J usage is TRBJ1-4; D ambiguous. The CDR3 length is 11 residues. Germline V gives CDR1 LGHNT, CDR2 FRNRAP. V lost 6 bases and J 11 bases, leaving 10 bases between the germline ends. The CDR3 loop is CASGQRSKLFF. The CDR3 DNA follows: TGTGCTAGTGGCCAGAGAAGCAAACTGTTTTTT.